This paragraph covers one T cell receptor (beta chain) sequence. Its cognate antigen is unknown. This CDR3 is 13 amino acids long. Germline values: CDR1 SSHAT, CDR2 FNYEAQ (reference sequence). Between the trimmed V and J ends, which lost 2 bases and 4 bases, there was a span of 7 bases. The data stem from a study of identical twins. Every one of the donors was a healthy Caucasian. TCRdb re-called the 5' RACE reads through MiXCR, storing one row per CDR3 protein. This sample has about 450,000 distinct CDR3 sequences, with approximately 18% found just once. Findings and limits, study-wide: Sharing of beta out-of-frame sequences by twins showed a weaker excess.

The clonotype was recovered from a man aged 45 to 65 in good health. The chain carries TRBV7-7 and TRBJ2-3; D not resolved. Sequenced material: naive T cells sorted from blood. CDR3 residues: CASSLNPADTQYF. The CDR3 nucleotides are TGTGCCAGCAGCTTAAACCCGGCAGATACGCAGTATTTT. The full variable domain, with the rest looked up from reference TRBV7-7 and TRBJ2-3, is GAGVSQSPRYKVTKRGQDVTLRCDPISSHATLYWYQQALGQGPEFLTYFNYEAQPDKSGLPSDRFSAERPEGSISTLTIQRTEQRDSAMYRCASSLNPADTQYFGPGTRLTVL.